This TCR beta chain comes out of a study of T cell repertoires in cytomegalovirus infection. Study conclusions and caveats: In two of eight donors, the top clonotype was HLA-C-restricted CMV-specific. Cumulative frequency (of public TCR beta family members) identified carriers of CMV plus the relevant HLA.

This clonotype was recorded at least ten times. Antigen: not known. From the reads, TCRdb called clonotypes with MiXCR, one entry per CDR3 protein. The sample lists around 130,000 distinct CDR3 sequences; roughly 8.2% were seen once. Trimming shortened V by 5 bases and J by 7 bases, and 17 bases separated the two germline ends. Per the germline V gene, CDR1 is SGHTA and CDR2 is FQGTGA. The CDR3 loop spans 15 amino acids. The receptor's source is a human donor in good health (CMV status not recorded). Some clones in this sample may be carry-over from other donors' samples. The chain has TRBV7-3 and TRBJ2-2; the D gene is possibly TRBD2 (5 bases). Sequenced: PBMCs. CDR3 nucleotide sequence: TGTGCCAGCAGCGTTTTAGGCCGTGAGGGCGGGGAGCTGTTTTTT. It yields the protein CASSVLGREGGELFF. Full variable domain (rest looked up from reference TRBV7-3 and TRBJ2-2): GAGVSQTPSNKVTEKGKYVELRCDPISGHTALYWYRQSLGQGPEFLIYFQGTGAADDSGLPNDRFFAVRPEGSVSTLKIQRTERGDSAVYLCASSVLGREGGELFFGEGSRLTVL.